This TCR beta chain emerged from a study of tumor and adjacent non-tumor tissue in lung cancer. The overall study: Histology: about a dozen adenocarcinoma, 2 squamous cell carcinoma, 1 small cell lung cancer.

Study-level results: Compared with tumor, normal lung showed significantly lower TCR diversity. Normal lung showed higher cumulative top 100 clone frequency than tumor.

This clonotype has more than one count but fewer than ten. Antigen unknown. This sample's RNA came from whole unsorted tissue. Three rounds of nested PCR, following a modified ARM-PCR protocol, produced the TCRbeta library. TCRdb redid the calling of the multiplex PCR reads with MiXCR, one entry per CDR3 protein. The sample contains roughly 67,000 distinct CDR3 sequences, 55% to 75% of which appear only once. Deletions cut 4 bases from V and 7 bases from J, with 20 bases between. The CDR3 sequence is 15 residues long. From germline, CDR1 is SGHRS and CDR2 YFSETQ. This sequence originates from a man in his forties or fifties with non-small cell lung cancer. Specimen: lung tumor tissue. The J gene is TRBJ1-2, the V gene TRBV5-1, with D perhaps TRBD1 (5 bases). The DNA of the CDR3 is TGCGCCAGCAGCGTGGAGGGACCTCGGAGGGGTGGCTACACCTTC. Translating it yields CASSVEGPRRGGYTF.